These 30 T cell receptor beta chains came from one sample sequenced in a study of vaccination and CD4 T cells after COVID-19. These receptors have no known antigen. The sample's treatment: roughly 11-day PBMC culture with coronavirus spike peptide pools or control peptides (ViraFEST assay). With the Oncomine TCR Beta short-read assay, DNA from cultured CD4+ T cells was sequenced. TCRdb called the PCR reads again in MiXCR, with one record for every CDR3 protein. The sample lists around 4,600 distinct CDR3 sequences, more than 30% occurring once. Material: CD4+ T cells from blood, cultured in vitro. The receptors were sampled from a human donor who had recovered from COVID-19.

This clonotype was seen a few times. V gene TRBV11-2 combines with J gene TRBJ1-2; 8 positions match TRBD1. This CDR3 is built from 15 residues. From germline, CDR1 is SGHAT and CDR2 FQNNGV. The trim removed 5 bases at V and 8 bases at J, leaving 13 bases unmatched. CDR3 in DNA: TGTGCCAGCAGCAAAGGCCCAACAGGGGGAGGCGGCTACACCTTC. Amino acid sequence: CASSKGPTGGGGYTF.

J is TRBJ2-5 and V is TRBV20-1; D is unclear. The CDR3 runs 12 residues. The germline gives CDR1 DFQATT, CDR2 SNEGSKA (reference sequence). Trimming shortened V by 5 bases and J by 6 bases, and 13 bases separated the two germline ends. CDR3 nucleotide sequence: TGCAGTGCTGGAAAGACCCCACAGACCCAGTACTTC. This gives the protein CSAGKTPQTQYF.

This clonotype has only a few counts. The rearrangement uses TRBV11-3 and TRBJ1-2; D unresolved. Germline V gene sequence: CDR1 SGHNT, CDR2 YENEEA. This CDR3 contains 13 residues. Trimming removed 5 bases from V and 4 bases from J, with 11 bases in between. The CDR3 region is CASSLSRAYGYTF. The CDR3 DNA is TGTGCCAGCAGCCTAAGTCGAGCCTATGGCTACACCTTC.

The chain uses TRBV20-1 and TRBJ1-2; D possibly corresponds to TRBD1 (5 bases). V dropped 6 bases and J dropped 2 bases, with 19 bases sitting between them. Per germline, CDR1 DFQATT and CDR2 SNEGSKA (reference sequence). This CDR3 has 15 residues. DNA of the CDR3: TGCAGTGCCCCGGGGACTCGAGATCCGAACTATGGCTACACCTTC. It specifies CSAPGTRDPNYGYTF.

This sequence joins TRBV6-2 or TRBV6-3 and TRBJ2-1, with D perhaps TRBD2 (5 bases). Germline CDR1 is MNHEY and CDR2 is SVGEGT. V lost 7 bases and J lost 1, with 11 bases in between. The CDR3 is 14 amino acids. The DNA for the CDR3 is TGTGCCAGCACCGGGAAAGAATCCTACAATGAGCAGTTCTTC. It specifies CASTGKESYNEQFF.

This clonotype was seen more than once but under ten times. The rearrangement joins TRBV7-9 to TRBJ2-2, with D unclear. V lost 1 base and J lost 1, with 7 bases in between. The CDR3 sequence is 15 residues long. Germline lookup yields CDR1 SEHNR and CDR2 FQNEAQ (reference sequence). The CDR3 bases are TGTGCCAGCAGCTTAGGGCAGCTGAACACCGGGGAGCTGTTTTTT. Its protein product is CASSLGQLNTGELFF. Complete variable domain (other parts from reference TRBV7-9 and TRBJ2-2): DTGVSQNPRHKITKRGQNVTFRCDPISEHNRLYWYRQTLGQGPEFLTYFQNEAQLEKSRLLSDRFSAERPKGSFSTLEIQRTEQGDSAMYLCASSLGQLNTGELFFGEGSRLTVL.

This chain connects TRBV2 to TRBJ1-6, with unresolved D. The V end was cut by 7 bases, the J end by 0 bases, with 10 bases between. In germline, CDR1 is SNHLY, CDR2 FYNNEI. This CDR3 spans 15 amino acids. CDR3 sequence: CASIKQSSYNSPLHF. CDR3 in DNA: TGTGCCAGCATTAAACAGAGCTCCTATAATTCACCCCTCCACTTT. Full variable domain (remainder filled in from reference TRBV2 and TRBJ1-6): EPEVTQTPSHQVTQMGQEVILRCVPISNHLYFYWYRQILGQKVEFLVSFYNNEISEKSEIFDDQFSVERPDGSNFTLKIRSTKLEDSAMYFCASIKQSSYNSPLHFGNGTRLTVT.

The V gene is TRBV5-4, the J gene TRBJ2-3; TRBD2 might be the D (6 bases). The ends were cut back, 3 bases at V and 2 bases at J, with 16 bases in the middle. The CDR3 consists of 16 residues. Germline CDR1 reads SGHNT; CDR2 reads YYREEE (reference sequence). The CDR3 sequence is CASSSPGDGNTDTQYF. DNA for the CDR3: TGTGCCAGCAGCTCCCCGGGGGACGGAAACACAGATACGCAGTATTTT.

This clonotype was found a few times. This chain uses TRBV20-1 with TRBJ2-2; D unclear. This CDR3 comprises 12 residues. Trimming pared 2 bases from V and 5 bases from J, leaving 6 bases between. The V gene's germline CDR1 is DFQATT and CDR2 SNEGSKA (reference sequence). CDR3 in DNA: TGCAGTGCTAGACATAATACCGGGGAGCTGTTTTTT. This translates into CSARHNTGELFF.

This clonotype has more than one count but fewer than ten. The V and J genes are TRBV4-3 and TRBJ2-2, with a weak D call TRBD1 (6 bases). Trimming removed 3 bases at V and 5 bases at J, with 16 bases between. Germline loops: CDR1 LGHNA, CDR2 YSLEER. The CDR3 length is 16 residues. This chain's CDR3 is CASSQLSGRGTGELFF. In DNA, the CDR3 is TGCGCCAGCAGCCAGTTATCTGGCAGGGGTACCGGGGAGCTGTTTTTT.

V and J are TRBV14 and TRBJ2-5, with D perhaps matching TRBD1 (5 bases). V lost 1 base to trimming and J lost 7 bases, with 16 bases between them. The CDR3 contains 15 residues. The germline CDR1 and CDR2 sequences are SGHDN and FVKESK. The CDR3 DNA reads as TGTGCCAGCAGCCAAGCAGGGCAGACATGGGGGACCCAGTACTTC. It is translated as CASSQAGQTWGTQYF.

The rearrangement uses TRBV5-1 and TRBJ2-7, with D possibly TRBD2 on 5 matching bases. The CDR3 covers 14 residues. Germline CDR1 SGHRS, CDR2 YFSETQ. Between the trimmed V and J ends, which lost 4 bases and 0 bases, there was a span of 11 bases. CDR3 loop: CASSPTTGSYEQYF. CDR3 sequence (DNA): TGCGCCAGCAGCCCGACTACTGGCTCCTACGAGCAGTACTTC.

In its sample, this clonotype was seen a few times. This chain connects TRBV20-1 to TRBJ2-3, with 11 bases that match TRBD2. V shed 0 bases and J 1 base; nucleotides not matched to a gene: 3. The CDR3 has 16 residues. The germline V gene has CDR1 DFQATT and CDR2 SNEGSKA (reference sequence). CDR3 bases: TGCAGTGCTAGAGACGCGACTAGCGGGGGCACAGATACGCAGTATTTT. Encoded protein: CSARDATSGGTDTQYF.

The chain combines TRBV7-2 with TRBJ2-3; D is unresolved. The germline V and J ends were trimmed by 0 bases and 0 bases, with 13 bases remaining between them. Germline-derived CDR1 and CDR2 are SGHTA and FQGNSA. This CDR3 has 17 amino acids. The CDR3 is CASSLAVFLGSTDTQYF. DNA for the CDR3: TGTGCCAGCAGCTTAGCGGTGTTTTTGGGGAGCACAGATACGCAGTATTTT.

In this sample, this clonotype is medium-sized. V and J are TRBV2 and TRBJ2-7, with 8 bases that match TRBD2. The CDR3 is made up of 16 amino acids. Germline values: CDR1 SNHLY, CDR2 FYNNEI. V lost 0 bases to trimming and J lost 6 bases; unmatched junction nucleotides: 10. The CDR3 reads CASSEALGGLAREQYF. In DNA, the CDR3 is TGTGCCAGCAGTGAAGCGCTTGGTGGACTAGCACGCGAGCAGTACTTC.

In nucleotides, the CDR3 is TGCAGTGCTAGAGGGGGACAGGGGGACTATGGCTACACCTTC. It specifies CSARGGQGDYGYTF. V is TRBV20-1 and J is TRBJ1-2; 11 nucleotides align to TRBD1. The CDR3 is 14 residues long. The germline V gene has CDR1 DFQATT and CDR2 SNEGSKA (reference sequence). With V trimmed by 1 base and J by 3 bases, 1 base remained unmatched.

Only a few counts were recorded for this clonotype. The chain carries TRBV7-2 and TRBJ2-2; 10 bases fit TRBD2. V was pared by 6 bases and J by 7 bases, with 2 bases of the junction left unmatched. The CDR3 consists of 13 residues. Germline values: CDR1 SGHTA, CDR2 FQGNSA. Written as DNA, the CDR3 is TGTGCCAGCAGACTAGCGGGGTTCGGGGAGCTGTTTTTT. This encodes CASRLAGFGELFF. Supplemented by reference TRBV7-2 and TRBJ2-2, the full variable domain reads GAGVSQSPSNKVTEKGKDVELRCDPISGHTALYWYRQSLGQGLEFLIYFQGNSAPDKSGLPSDRFSAERTGGSVSTLTIQRTQQEDSAVYLCASRLAGFGELFFGEGSRLTVL.

The genes are TRBV9 and TRBJ1-6; D remains unclear. Germline V gene data show CDR1 as SGDLS and CDR2 as YYNGEE. The V and J ends lost 1 base and 10 bases respectively, with 15 bases between them. CDR3 length: 15 amino acids. CDR3 DNA sequence: TGTGCCAGCAGCGTATACGCGGGAGTGGGATCACCCCTCCACTTT. Translated, it gives CASSVYAGVGSPLHF.

This clonotype is medium-sized within its sample. The rearrangement uses TRBV12-3 or TRBV12-4 and TRBJ1-5; the D gene is possibly TRBD1 (5 bases). The CDR3 is made up of 16 amino acids. V was clipped by 1 base and J by 2 bases, with 12 bases between them. DNA of the CDR3: TGTGCCAGCAGTTTAGATATGGGGGTGGGCAATCAGCCCCAGCATTTT. This sequence encodes CASSLDMGVGNQPQHF.

The rearrangement links TRBV6-4 to TRBJ2-5, with TRBD1 matching over 7 bases. Trimming took 4 bases from V and 3 from J; bases not matched to a gene: 11. The CDR3 runs 16 residues. The germline CDR1 and CDR2 sequences are MRHNA and SNTAGT. This CDR3 reads CASSVLGDSKKETQYF. CDR3 DNA sequence: TGTGCCAGCAGTGTCTTAGGGGACAGCAAAAAAGAGACCCAGTACTTC.

The chain is built from TRBV11-2 and TRBJ2-3; TRBD2 matches 8 bases. CDR1 SGHAT and CDR2 FQNNGV come from the germline V gene. The V segment lost 4 bases and the J segment 12 bases; nucleotides outside the gene matches: 18. The CDR3 extends over 16 amino acids. In nucleotides, the CDR3 is TGTGCCAGCAGCTCCCCCACCGGACTAGCCGTCCTCCGTCAGTATTTT. Protein sequence: CASSSPTGLAVLRQYF.

This chain connects TRBV2 to TRBJ2-5; D remains unclear. Germline V gene data show CDR1 as SNHLY and CDR2 as FYNNEI. The CDR3 has 12 amino acids. Trimming removed 7 bases from V and 8 bases from J, with 14 bases in between. CDR3 protein: CASNPTLITQYF. The CDR3 DNA sequence: TGTGCCAGCAACCCCACACTTATTACCCAGTACTTC.

J is TRBJ1-2 and V is TRBV12-3 or TRBV12-4; D is unclear. V lost 3 bases, J lost 5 bases, and 10 bases lay in between. The length of the CDR3 is 13 residues. The CDR3 spells CASSFNRPYGYTF. The CDR3 nucleotides read TGTGCCAGCAGTTTTAATAGGCCTTATGGCTACACCTTC.

This clonotype has more than one count but fewer than ten. This chain links TRBV10-3 with TRBJ2-1; 10 bases map to TRBD2. The V gene end was trimmed by 10 bases and the J gene end by 5 bases; junction bases not matched to a gene: 5. From germline, CDR1 is ENHRY and CDR2 SYGVKD. The CDR3 totals 13 residues. CDR3 sequence: CATGTSDHNEQFF. The CDR3 nucleotides are TGTGCCACCGGGACTAGCGACCACAATGAGCAGTTCTTC.

The chain has TRBV28 and TRBJ1-1; no definite D call. This CDR3 comprises 15 residues. Per germline, CDR1 MDHEN and CDR2 SYDVKM. V was cut by 5 bases and J by 0 bases, with 13 bases left in between. CDR3: CASSGLGPVNTEAFF. The CDR3, as DNA: TGTGCCAGCAGTGGTTTAGGGCCAGTGAACACTGAAGCTTTCTTT.

This chain joins TRBV6-4 and TRBJ1-5; weak D call: TRBD1 (6 bases). The CDR3 runs to 12 residues. Trimming stripped 7 bases from V and 11 bases from J, with 15 bases between. CDR1 is MRHNA and CDR2 is SNTAGT in the germline V gene. CDR3 loop: CASNRGASAQHF. The CDR3 bases are TGTGCCAGCAATAGGGGGGCCTCGGCCCAGCATTTT.

This clonotype has a handful of counts. The chain carries TRBV24-1 and TRBJ2-2; 10 bases fit TRBD2. Germline CDR1 KGHDR, CDR2 SFDVKD. This CDR3 region has 16 residues. The J segment lost 5 bases and the V segment lost 3 bases, leaving 5 bases of the junction unmatched. The CDR3 is CATSDPGLAPTGELFF. CDR3 sequence (DNA): TGTGCCACCAGTGATCCGGGACTAGCGCCGACCGGGGAGCTGTTTTTT.

This chain joins TRBV7-9 and TRBJ1-1; 12 positions agree with TRBD1. Losses at the gene ends were 2 bases for V and 4 bases for J; bases not matched to a gene: 14. Germline CDR1 reads SEHNR; CDR2 reads FQNEAQ (reference sequence). The CDR3 has 19 amino acids. The CDR3 bases are TGTGCCAGCAGCTTATCGGGGACAGGGGGCTATACTGGGGGCACTGAAGCTTTCTTT. This sequence encodes CASSLSGTGGYTGGTEAFF.

The rearrangement joins TRBV9 to TRBJ2-1; 8 bases are shared with TRBD2. The CDR3 runs 16 residues. The V and J ends lost 4 bases and 9 bases, in that order; junction bases with no gene match: 15. Germline V lookup: CDR1 SGDLS, CDR2 YYNGEE. The CDR3: CASSFGGAPHYREQFF. CDR3 sequence (DNA): TGTGCCAGCAGCTTCGGGGGGGCCCCCCACTATCGTGAGCAGTTCTTC.

The chain has TRBV2 and TRBJ1-1, with D perhaps TRBD1 (5 bases). Germline-derived CDR1 and CDR2 are SNHLY and FYNNEI. V lost 6 bases and J lost 7, with 18 bases in between. The CDR3 extends over 14 amino acids. The CDR3 loop reads CASRLRSQGDEAFF. The CDR3 coding sequence is TGTGCCAGCAGACTGAGGTCCCAGGGAGATGAAGCTTTCTTT.